This record looks at one T cell receptor beta chain sequence and its context. What it binds is unknown. The data are from a study of beta chain features in type 1 diabetes. Overall study: Healthy donors and patients had similar age, gender and cell yields.

One heparinised blood draw, averaging roughly 120 mL, came from each donor. Study results and caveats: TCRB CDR3s were moderately but significantly shorter in Type 1 diabetes patients in all four CD4+ subsets. For type 1 diabetes patients, VDJ junctions showed fewer insertions and more deletions.

The sequenced template was cDNA made from the entire isolated RNA. TCRdb's table, derived via immunoSEQ multiplex PCR, lists solely in-frame clones and lacks some. The repertoire has approximately 27,000 clones, roughly 53% of them found once; the top ten carry around 0.3%. The sequence derives from a man in his thirties or forties with type 1 diabetes. Sequencing used stem cell memory CD4+ T cells from blood.

CDR3 in DNA: TGTGCCAGCTCACCACCGGGACTAGCGGGGGGCACAGATACGCAGTATTTT. Translating gives CASSPPGLAGGTDTQYF. J is TRBJ2-3 and V is TRBV18, with 14 bases aligning to TRBD2. V lost 0 bases and J lost 1; bases outside the gene matches: 0. Germline values: CDR1 KGHSH, CDR2 LQKENI. This CDR3 is built from 17 residues.